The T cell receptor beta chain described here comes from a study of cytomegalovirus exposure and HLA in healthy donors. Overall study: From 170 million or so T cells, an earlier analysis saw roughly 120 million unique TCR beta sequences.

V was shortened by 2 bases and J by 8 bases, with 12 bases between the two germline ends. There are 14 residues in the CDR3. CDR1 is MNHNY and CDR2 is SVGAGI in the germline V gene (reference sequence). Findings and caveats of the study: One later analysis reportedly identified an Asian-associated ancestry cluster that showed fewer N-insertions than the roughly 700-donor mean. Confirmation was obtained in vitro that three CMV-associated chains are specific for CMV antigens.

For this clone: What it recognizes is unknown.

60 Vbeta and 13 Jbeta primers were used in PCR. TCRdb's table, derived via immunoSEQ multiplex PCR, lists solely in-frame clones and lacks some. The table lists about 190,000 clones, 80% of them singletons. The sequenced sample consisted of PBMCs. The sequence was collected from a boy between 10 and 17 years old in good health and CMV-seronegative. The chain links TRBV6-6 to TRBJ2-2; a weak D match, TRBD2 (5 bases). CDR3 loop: CASSYRTLQGELFF. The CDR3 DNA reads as TGTGCCAGCAGTTACCGGACTTTGCAAGGGGAGCTGTTTTTT.